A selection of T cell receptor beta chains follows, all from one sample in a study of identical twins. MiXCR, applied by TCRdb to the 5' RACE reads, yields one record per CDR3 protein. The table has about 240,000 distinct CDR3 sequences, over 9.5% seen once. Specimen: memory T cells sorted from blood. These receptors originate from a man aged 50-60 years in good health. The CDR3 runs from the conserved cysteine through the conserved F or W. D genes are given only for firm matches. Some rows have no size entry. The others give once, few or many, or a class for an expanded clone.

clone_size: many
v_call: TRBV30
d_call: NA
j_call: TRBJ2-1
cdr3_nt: TGTGCCTGGAGGGCCTTACTCAGCAATGAGCAGTTCTTC
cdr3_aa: CAWRALLSNEQFF

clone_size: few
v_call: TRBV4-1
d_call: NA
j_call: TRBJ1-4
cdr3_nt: TGCGCCAGCAGCCAAGATATCCCCTGGAAGGCAGGGCACAGTGAAAAACTGTTTTTT
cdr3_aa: CASSQDIPWKAGHSEKLFF

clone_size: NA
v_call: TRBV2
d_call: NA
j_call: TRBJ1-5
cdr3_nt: TGTGCCAGCAGTGAAGCCCCTTCCGGGAATCAGCCCCAGCATTTT
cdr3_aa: CASSEAPSGNQPQHF

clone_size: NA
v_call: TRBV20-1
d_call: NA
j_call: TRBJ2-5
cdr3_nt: TGCAGTGCTAGCCCCCAAGAGACCCAGTACTTC
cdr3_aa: CSASPQETQYF

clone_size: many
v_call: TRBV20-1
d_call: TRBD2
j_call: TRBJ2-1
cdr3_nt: TGCAGTGCTAGAGATGACGGACTAGCGCAACACTACAATGAGCAGTTCTTC
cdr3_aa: CSARDDGLAQHYNEQFF

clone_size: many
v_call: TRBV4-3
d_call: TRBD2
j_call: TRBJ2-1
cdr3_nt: TGCGCCAGCAGCCAAGGACTAGCGGGGGGTGATGAGCAGTTCTTC
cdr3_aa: CASSQGLAGGDEQFF

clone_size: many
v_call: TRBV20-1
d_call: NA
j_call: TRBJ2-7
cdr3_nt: TGCAGTGCTAGTCCCAATAGCGGCCTCTACGAGCAGTACTTC
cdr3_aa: CSASPNSGLYEQYF

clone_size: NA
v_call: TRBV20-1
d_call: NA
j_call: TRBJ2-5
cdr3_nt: TGCAGTGCTAGAGACAATTCCAGGGAGATAGAGACCCAGTACTTC
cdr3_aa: CSARDNSREIETQYF

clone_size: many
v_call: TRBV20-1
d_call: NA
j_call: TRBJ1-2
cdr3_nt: TGCAGTGCTAGAGTACCAGAGAGAAATGGCTACACCTTC
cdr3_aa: CSARVPERNGYTF

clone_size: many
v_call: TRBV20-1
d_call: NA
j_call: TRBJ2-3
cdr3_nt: TGCAGTGCTAGCTTTTACCCAGGGCTTGATACGCAGTATTTT
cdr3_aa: CSASFYPGLDTQYF

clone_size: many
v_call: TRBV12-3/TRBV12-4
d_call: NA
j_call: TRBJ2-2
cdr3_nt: TGTGCCAGCAGTTTTGGGGCAAGAAACACCGGGGAGCTGTTTTTT
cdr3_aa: CASSFGARNTGELFF

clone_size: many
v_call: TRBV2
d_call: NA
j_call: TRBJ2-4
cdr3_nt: TGTGCCAGCAGTGGTAATTGGGACGGGAAAACTAAAAACATTCAGTACTTC
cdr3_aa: CASSGNWDGKTKNIQYF

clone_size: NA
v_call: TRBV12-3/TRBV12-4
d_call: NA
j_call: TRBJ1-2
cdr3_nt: TGTGCCAGCAGTGCCGCGACCGGGACAATTCACTATGGCTACACCTTC
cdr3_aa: CASSAATGTIHYGYTF

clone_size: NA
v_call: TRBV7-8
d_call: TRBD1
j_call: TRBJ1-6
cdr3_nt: TGTGCCAGCAGCGTCGGGACAGCTAACCTCCACTTT
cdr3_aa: CASSVGTANLHF

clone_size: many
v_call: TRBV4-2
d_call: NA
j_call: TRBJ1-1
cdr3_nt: TGTGCCAGCAGCCAAGTTTTACAAGGCAGGGCCACTGAAGCTTTCTTT
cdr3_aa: CASSQVLQGRATEAFF

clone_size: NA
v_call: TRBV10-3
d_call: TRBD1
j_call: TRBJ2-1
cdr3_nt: TGTGCCACCAGCCGGGACAGGGCGATTGAGCAGTTCTTC
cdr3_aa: CATSRDRAIEQFF

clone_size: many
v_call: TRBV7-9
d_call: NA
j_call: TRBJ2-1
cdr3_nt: TGTGCCAGCAGCCCGGACTTAAATGAGCAGTTCTTC
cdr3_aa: CASSPDLNEQFF

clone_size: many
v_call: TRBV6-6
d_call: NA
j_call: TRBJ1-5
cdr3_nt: TGTGCCAGCAGTTACATGACCGCTCAGTCCCAGCATTTT
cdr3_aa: CASSYMTAQSQHF

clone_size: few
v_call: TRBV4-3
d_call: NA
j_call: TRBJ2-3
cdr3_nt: TGCGCCAGCAGCCCCGTGTCTGTGGGCCGGGATACGCAGTATTTT
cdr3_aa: CASSPVSVGRDTQYF

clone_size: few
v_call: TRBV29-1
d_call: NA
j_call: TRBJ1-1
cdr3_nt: TGCAGCGCTAGTCGTCCCGGGACTGCGAACACTGAAGCTTTCTTT
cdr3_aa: CSASRPGTANTEAFF

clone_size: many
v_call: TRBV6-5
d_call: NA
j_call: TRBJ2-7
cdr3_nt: TGTGCCAGCAAAGATCAATACGAGCAGTACTTC
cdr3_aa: CASKDQYEQYF

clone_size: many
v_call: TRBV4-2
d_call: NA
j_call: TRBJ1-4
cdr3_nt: TGTGCCAGCAGCCAAGATTATCAAAATGAAAAACTGTTTTTT
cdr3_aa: CASSQDYQNEKLFF

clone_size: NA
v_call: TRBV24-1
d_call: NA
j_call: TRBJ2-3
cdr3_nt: TGTGCCACCAGTGATGTTACCGGCCCGGAGGATACGCAGTATTTT
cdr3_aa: CATSDVTGPEDTQYF

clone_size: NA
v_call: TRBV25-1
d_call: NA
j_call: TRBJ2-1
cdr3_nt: TGTGCCAGCAGAATGCAGGGTTCCCATGAGCAGTTCTTC
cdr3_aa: CASRMQGSHEQFF

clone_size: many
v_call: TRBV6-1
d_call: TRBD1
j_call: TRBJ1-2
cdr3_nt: TGTGCCACCCTAGGACAGGGGGAAGACTATGGCTACACCTTC
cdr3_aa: CATLGQGEDYGYTF

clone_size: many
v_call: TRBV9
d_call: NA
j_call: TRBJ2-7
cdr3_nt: TGTGCCAGCAGCGTTGGGAGCGAGCAGTACTTC
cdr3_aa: CASSVGSEQYF

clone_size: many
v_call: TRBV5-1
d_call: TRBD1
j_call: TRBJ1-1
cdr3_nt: TGCGCCAGCAGCAAAGAAGGACAGGGCGGTGAAGCTTTCTTT
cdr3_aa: CASSKEGQGGEAFF

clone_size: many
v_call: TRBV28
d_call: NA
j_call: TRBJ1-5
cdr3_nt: TGTGCCAGCAGTCTTCCCCAACAGGGCTATCAGCCCCAGCATTTT
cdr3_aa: CASSLPQQGYQPQHF

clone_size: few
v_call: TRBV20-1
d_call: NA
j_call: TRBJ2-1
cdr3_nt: TGCAGTGCTAAGGAGTCGTCAGGTAATTACAATGAGCAGTTCTTC
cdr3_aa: CSAKESSGNYNEQFF

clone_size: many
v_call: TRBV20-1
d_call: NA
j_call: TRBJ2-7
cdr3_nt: TGCAGTGCCGGTCAATACGAGCAGTACTTC
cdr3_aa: CSAGQYEQYF

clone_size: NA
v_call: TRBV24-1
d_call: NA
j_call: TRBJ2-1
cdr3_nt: TGTGCCACCAGTGATTCCGCAGGATCCAATGAGCAGTTCTTC
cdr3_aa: CATSDSAGSNEQFF

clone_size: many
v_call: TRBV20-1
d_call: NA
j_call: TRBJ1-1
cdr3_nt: TGCAGTGCTAGAGTCGGGACCGCGAACACTGAAGCTTTCTTT
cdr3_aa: CSARVGTANTEAFF

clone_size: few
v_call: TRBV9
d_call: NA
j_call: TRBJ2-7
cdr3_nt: TGTGCCAGCAGCGTAGATCCCTCCACTTACGAGCAGTACTTC
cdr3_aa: CASSVDPSTYEQYF

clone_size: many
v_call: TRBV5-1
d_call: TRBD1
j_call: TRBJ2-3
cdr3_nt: TGCGCCAGCAGTTCAGGGGGCCCCACAGATACGCAGTATTTT
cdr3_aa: CASSSGGPTDTQYF

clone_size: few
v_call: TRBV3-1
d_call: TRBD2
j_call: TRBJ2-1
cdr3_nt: TGTGCCAGCAGCCGCCGGGGGGGGCCCTACAATGAGCAGTTCTTC
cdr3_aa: CASSRRGGPYNEQFF

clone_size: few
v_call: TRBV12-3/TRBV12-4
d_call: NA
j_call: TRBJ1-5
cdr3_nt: TGTGCCAGCGGGGCGGGGGCCCTCACGCCCCAGCATTTT
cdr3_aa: CASGAGALTPQHF

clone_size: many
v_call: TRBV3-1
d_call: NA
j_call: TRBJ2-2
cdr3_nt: TGTGCCAGCAGCCGCGGGGGCGGGGGCACCGGGGAGCTGTTTTTT
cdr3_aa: CASSRGGGGTGELFF

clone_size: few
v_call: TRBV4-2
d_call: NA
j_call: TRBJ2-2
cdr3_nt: TGTGCCAGCAGCCAAGCGACTACTCTGTCCGGGGAGCTGTTTTTT
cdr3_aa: CASSQATTLSGELFF

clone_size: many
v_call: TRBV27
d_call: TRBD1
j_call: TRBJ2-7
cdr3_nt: TGTGCCAGCAGTCCCCACGGGGACAGTTCCTACGAGCAGTACTTC
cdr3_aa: CASSPHGDSSYEQYF

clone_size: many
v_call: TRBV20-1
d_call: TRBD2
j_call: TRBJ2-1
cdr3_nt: TGCAGTGCATCCGGACTAGCGGGGGGCATATACTACAATGAGCAGTTCTTC
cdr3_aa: CSASGLAGGIYYNEQFF